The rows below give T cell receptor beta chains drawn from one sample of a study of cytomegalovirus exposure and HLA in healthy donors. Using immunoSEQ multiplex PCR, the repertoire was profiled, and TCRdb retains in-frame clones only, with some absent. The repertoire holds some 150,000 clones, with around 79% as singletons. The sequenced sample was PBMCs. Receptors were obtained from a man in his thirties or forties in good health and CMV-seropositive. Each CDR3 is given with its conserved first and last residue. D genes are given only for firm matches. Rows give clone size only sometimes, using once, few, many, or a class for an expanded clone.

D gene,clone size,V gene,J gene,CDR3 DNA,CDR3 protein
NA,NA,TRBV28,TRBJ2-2,TGTGCCAGCAGTTCTCCCGGGACATACAACACCGGGGAGCTGTTTTTT,CASSSPGTYNTGELFF
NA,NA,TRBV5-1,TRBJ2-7,TGCGCCAGCAGCCCCCGGTCATTGGACGAGCAGTACTTC,CASSPRSLDEQYF
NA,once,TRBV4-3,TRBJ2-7,TGCGCCAGCAGCCGGTTAGTCGACAGCTACCACGAGCAGTACTTC,CASSRLVDSYHEQYF
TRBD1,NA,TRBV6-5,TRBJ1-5,TGTGCCAGCAGTCCCCGGGGGACAGGGCCCCAGCATTTT,CASSPRGTGPQHF
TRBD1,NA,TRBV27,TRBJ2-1,TGTGCCAGCAGCCCGACAGGGGGCACCTACAATGAGCAGTTCTTC,CASSPTGGTYNEQFF
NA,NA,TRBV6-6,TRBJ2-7,TGTGCCAGCAGTTACTCGGGAGGCTCCTACGAGCAGTACTTC,CASSYSGGSYEQYF
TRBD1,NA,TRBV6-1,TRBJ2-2,TGTGCCAGCAGTGAAGTTTCAGGGGGCGGAGACACCGGGGAGCTGTTTTTT,CASSEVSGGGDTGELFF
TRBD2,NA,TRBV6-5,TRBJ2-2,TGTGCCAGCAGTTACCTGGGGGGGAAGAACACCGGGGAGCTGTTTTTT,CASSYLGGKNTGELFF
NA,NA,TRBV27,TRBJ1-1,TGTGCCAGCAGTTTAGCAGGGGTAGGCACTGAAGCTTTCTTT,CASSLAGVGTEAFF
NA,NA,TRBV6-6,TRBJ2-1,TGTGCCAGCAGTTATAGTACTGGCTCCTACAATGAGCAGTTCTTC,CASSYSTGSYNEQFF
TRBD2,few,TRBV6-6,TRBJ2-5,TGTGCCAGCAGTTACGGGGGACTAGCGCAAGAGACCCAGTACTTC,CASSYGGLAQETQYF
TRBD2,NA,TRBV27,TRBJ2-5,TGTGCCAGCAGTTTATGGGCTAGCGGGGGGTCGGAGACCCAGTACTTC,CASSLWASGGSETQYF
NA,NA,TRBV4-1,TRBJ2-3,TGCGCCAGCAGTCAAGCGGCAGATACGCAGTATTTT,CASSQAADTQYF
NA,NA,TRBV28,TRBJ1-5,TGTGCCAGCACCACAGGGATGGGACAGCCCCAGCATTTT,CASTTGMGQPQHF
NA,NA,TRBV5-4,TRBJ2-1,TGTGCCAGCAGACGCGGAGGCTCCTACAATGAGCAGTTCTTC,CASRRGGSYNEQFF
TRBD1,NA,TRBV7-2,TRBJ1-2,TGTGCCAGCAGCTTATGGGGCCTCCGGGACAGTTATACTAACTATGGCTACACCTTC,CASSLWGLRDSYTNYGYTF
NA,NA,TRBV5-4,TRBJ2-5,TGTGCCAGCAGTCCGGACATACAAGAGACCCAGTACTTC,CASSPDIQETQYF
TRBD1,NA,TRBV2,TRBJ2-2,TGTGCCAGCAGGCCTCCCGGGACAGGGATTTCCGGGGAGCTGTTTTTT,CASRPPGTGISGELFF
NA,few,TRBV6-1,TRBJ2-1,TGTGCCAGCATGCAGGGCCGGCCTGAGCAGTTCTTC,CASMQGRPEQFF
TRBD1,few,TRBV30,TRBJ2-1,TGTGCCTGGAGAGGGGGCAGTGTAAATGAGCAGTTCTTC,CAWRGGSVNEQFF
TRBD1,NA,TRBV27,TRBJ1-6,TGTGCCAGCAGTTTTACAGGGGGCGATTCACCCCTCTACTTT,CASSFTGGDSPLYF
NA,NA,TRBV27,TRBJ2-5,TGTGCCAGCAGTTTATCCCTGGGCGGGTTGGAGACCCAGTACTTC,CASSLSLGGLETQYF
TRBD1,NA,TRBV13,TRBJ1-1,TGTGCCAGCAGCTTAGGCCAGGGGGGTATCGCTGAAGCTTTCTTT,CASSLGQGGIAEAFF
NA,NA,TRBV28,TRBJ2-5,TGTGCCAGCAGTTTGCTGACCCCGGGGGCCCAGTACTTC,CASSLLTPGAQYF
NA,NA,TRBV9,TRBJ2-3,TGTGCCAGCAGCTACTGGGCAGGGGACGCAGATACGCAGTATTTT,CASSYWAGDADTQYF
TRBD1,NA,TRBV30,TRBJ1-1,TGTGCCTTGGGACAGGGTAAAGGTAACACTGAAGCTTTCTTT,CALGQGKGNTEAFF
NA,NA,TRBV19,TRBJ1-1,TGTGCCAGTAGTGGCAGGGGCTGGGACACTGAAGCTTTCTTT,CASSGRGWDTEAFF
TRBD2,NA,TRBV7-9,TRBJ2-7,TGTGCCAGCAAGACTAGCGGACTCAACTACGAGCAGTACTTC,CASKTSGLNYEQYF
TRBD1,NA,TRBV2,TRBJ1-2,TGTGCCAGCAGTGAAAGGACAGGGGAAGTTGATGGCTACACCTTC,CASSERTGEVDGYTF
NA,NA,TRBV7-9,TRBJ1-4,TGTGCCAGCAGCTCCCCCCGGGACACCAGAAATGAAAAACTGTTTTTT,CASSSPRDTRNEKLFF
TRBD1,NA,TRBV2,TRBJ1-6,TGTGCCAGCAATATGGACAGGGGGACGGCACCCCTCCACTTT,CASNMDRGTAPLHF
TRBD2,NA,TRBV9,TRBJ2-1,TGTGCCAGCACACCTAGCGGGGGGGCCAATGAGCAGTTCTTC,CASTPSGGANEQFF
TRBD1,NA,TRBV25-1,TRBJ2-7,TGTGCCAGCAGTGAAAATCCAGGGGGCCACGAGCAGTACTTC,CASSENPGGHEQYF
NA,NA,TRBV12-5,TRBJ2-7,TGTGCTAGTGGTTTGGTACCGGGACTGGGGACCTACGAGCAGTACTTC,CASGLVPGLGTYEQYF
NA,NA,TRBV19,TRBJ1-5,TGTGCCAGTAGTATAGATCTTGAGGCCCCCCAGCATTTT,CASSIDLEAPQHF
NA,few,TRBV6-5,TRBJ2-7,TGTGCCAGCAGCGGGACATACCCTTACGAGCAGTACTTC,CASSGTYPYEQYF
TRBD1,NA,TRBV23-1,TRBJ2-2,TGCGCCAGCAGTCAGGTAGGGGGGGACAGGGCCACCGGGGAGCTGTTTTTT,CASSQVGGDRATGELFF
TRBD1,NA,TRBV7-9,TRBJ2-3,TGTGCCAGCAGCGCTACTCGGGACAGGGTAGCAGATACGCAGTATTTT,CASSATRDRVADTQYF
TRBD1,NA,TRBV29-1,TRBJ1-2,TGCAGCGTGGAAGTTTGGGACAGGGGTTTCTATGGCTACACCTTC,CSVEVWDRGFYGYTF
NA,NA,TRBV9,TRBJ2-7,TGTGCCAGCAGCGTAGGAGGGCCCGACGAGCAGTACTTC,CASSVGGPDEQYF
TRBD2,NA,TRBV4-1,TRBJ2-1,TGCGCCAGCAGCCAAGTTGCGGGAGGGCCGGAGGGCGAGCAGTTCTTC,CASSQVAGGPEGEQFF
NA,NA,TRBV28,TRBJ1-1,TGTGCCAGCAGCTCAGGAGGAACTGAAACTTTCTTT,CASSSGGTETFF
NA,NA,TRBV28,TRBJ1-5,TGTGCCAGCAGTTTTGAGGGGGTCTTCCCTCAGCCCCAGCATTTT,CASSFEGVFPQPQHF
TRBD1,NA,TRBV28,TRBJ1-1,TGTGCCAGCAGTTTATACCGGACAGGGGGAGACACTGAAGCTTTCTTT,CASSLYRTGGDTEAFF
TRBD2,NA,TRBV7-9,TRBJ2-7,TGTTCCAGCAGCTCTCCGCGGGGGGGGACCTATGAGCAGTACTTC,CSSSSPRGGTYEQYF
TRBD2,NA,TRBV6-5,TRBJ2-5,TGTGCCAGCAGTTACTCACTAGCGGTACAAGAGACCCAGTACTTC,CASSYSLAVQETQYF
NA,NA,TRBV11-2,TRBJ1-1,TGTGCCAGCAGCACTCCCATGAACACTGAAGCTTTCTTT,CASSTPMNTEAFF
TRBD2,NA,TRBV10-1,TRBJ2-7,TGCGCCAGCGCCCCGGGGGGGGTCTACGAGCAGTACTTC,CASAPGGVYEQYF
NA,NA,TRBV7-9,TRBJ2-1,TGTGCCAGCAGCCCCGGACTACCATACAATGAGCAGTTCTTC,CASSPGLPYNEQFF
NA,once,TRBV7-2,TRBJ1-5,TGTGCCAGCAGCGAACGGGGTCAACAGCCCCAGCATTTT,CASSERGQQPQHF
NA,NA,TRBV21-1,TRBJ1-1,TGTGCCAGCAGCCATTCAATTCGCGGCTTGTCGGTCAACTTT,CASSHSIRGLSVNF
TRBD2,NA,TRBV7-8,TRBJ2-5,TGTGCCAGCACCACCAGAGCGGGGGGGGAGACCCAGTACTTC,CASTTRAGGETQYF
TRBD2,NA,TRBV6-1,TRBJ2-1,TGTGCCAGCAAGGAGGCGGGGGGGCCATACAATGAGCAGTTCTTC,CASKEAGGPYNEQFF
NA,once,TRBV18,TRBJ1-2,TGTGCCAGCTCACCGTCACGGGACTGGAATGGCTACACCTTC,CASSPSRDWNGYTF
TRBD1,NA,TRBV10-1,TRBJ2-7,TGCGCCAGCAGTCACGCTTCGGGACAGCCCCTATACGAGCAGTACTTC,CASSHASGQPLYEQYF
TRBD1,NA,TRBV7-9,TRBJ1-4,TGTGCCAGCAGCTTAGTCGGACAGGGGCCGAGAAATGAAAAACTGTTTTTT,CASSLVGQGPRNEKLFF
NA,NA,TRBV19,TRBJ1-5,TGTGCCAGCCAGACAGGTTATCAGCCCCAGCATTTT,CASQTGYQPQHF